One sample yielded the 24 T cell receptor beta chains listed below, sequenced in a study of T cell responses to AZD1222 COVID-19 vaccine (dated by TCRdb to the early 2020s). The time point label for this specimen denotes: about 28 days (+/-7) after the second vaccine dose. Library preparation employed the immunoSEQ multiplex PCR assay. TCRdb took over this immuneACCESS table, retaining in-frame rearrangements with V and J assigned. Such tables are incomplete; in checked studies, under half of the missing clones stem from an unresolved V gene, and the remainder is unexplained. The sample yields 150,000 to 160,000 clones; about 90% were counted once. Just over 9% of the sample rests with the top ten. The sequencing here drew on peripheral blood, taken 28 days after the second AZD1222 dose. All receptors come from an adult who received the AZD1222 COVID-19 vaccine.

This clone has a handful of counts. The V gene is TRBV28, the J gene TRBJ2-7; D possibly corresponds to TRBD2 (6 bases). The CDR3 is made up of 17 amino acids. Between the trimmed V and J ends, which lost 3 bases and 4 bases, there was a span of 22 bases. Looked up from germline, CDR1 is MDHEN and CDR2 is SYDVKM. The CDR3 DNA is TGTGCCAGCAGTTTTCAGAACGTCGGGAGAATGAGGTACGAGCAGTACTTC. Its protein is CASSFQNVGRMRYEQYF.

The chain is built from TRBV2 and TRBJ1-1; 8 bases are shared with TRBD1. In germline, CDR1 is SNHLY, CDR2 FYNNEI. The CDR3 contains 13 residues. V lost 5 bases, J lost 8 bases, and 7 bases stayed unmatched. CDR3 sequence: CASSTTGESEAFF. CDR3 sequence (DNA): TGTGCCAGCAGTACGACAGGGGAAAGCGAAGCTTTCTTT.

The CDR3 nucleotides are TGTGCCAGCAGTTACTCGCAGCGGGAGGGGGGCAGAGAGACCCAGTACTTC. This sequence encodes CASSYSQREGGRETQYF. V usage is TRBV6-2 or TRBV6-3 and J usage is TRBJ2-5; TRBD2 matches 10 bases. CDR1 and CDR2 from the germline V gene are MNHEY and SVGEGT. The CDR3 runs to 17 residues. The J segment lost 4 bases and the V segment lost 0 bases, leaving 8 bases of the junction unmatched.

This chain connects TRBV7-9 to TRBJ2-1, with D perhaps matching TRBD2 (5 bases). Germline assignment: CDR1 SEHNR and CDR2 FQNEAQ (reference sequence). The CDR3 sequence is 16 residues long. Trimming left V 3 bases short and J 0 bases short, with 12 bases between. This CDR3 is CASSLAADVSYNEQFF. The CDR3 DNA is TGTGCCAGCAGCTTGGCAGCGGACGTCTCCTACAATGAGCAGTTCTTC. Filled out from reference TRBV7-9 and TRBJ2-1, the complete variable domain reads DTGVSQNPRHKITKRGQNVTFRCDPISEHNRLYWYRQTLGQGPEFLTYFQNEAQLEKSRLLSDRFSAERPKGSFSTLEIQRTEQGDSAMYLCASSLAADVSYNEQFFGPGTRLTVL.

The rearrangement links TRBV3-1 (or the pseudogene TRBV3-2) to TRBJ2-2; 9 positions agree with TRBD2. Germline V gene lookup returns CDR1 LGHDT and CDR2 YNNKEL (reference sequence). The V gene end was trimmed by 6 bases and the J gene end by 4 bases; junction bases not matched to a gene: 21. CDR3 length: 20 residues. CDR3 protein: CASSHNALAGVYGGTGELFF. The CDR3 region has the DNA TGTGCCAGCAGTCACAACGCCTTAGCGGGAGTTTACGGTGGCACCGGGGAGCTGTTTTTT.

This clone came up once. The genes are TRBV6-1 and TRBJ1-5; D is unclear. V was pared by 0 bases and J by 0 bases, with 3 bases between. CDR1 and CDR2 (germline): MNHNS, SASEGT. The CDR3 is 14 residues long. The CDR3 here is CASSEAFSNQPQHF. The CDR3 nucleotides are TGTGCCAGCAGTGAAGCTTTTAGCAATCAGCCCCAGCATTTT.

V gene TRBV28 combines with J gene TRBJ2-1; D remains ambiguous. CDR3 length equals 20 residues. Trimming cost V 4 bases and J 0 bases, with 25 bases left between them. Germline lookup yields CDR1 MDHEN and CDR2 SYDVKM. The CDR3 DNA is TGTGCCAGCAGTTCTAGTCTCACATGGAGTGTAGTGGGCTCCTACAATGAGCAGTTCTTC. Its protein is CASSSSLTWSVVGSYNEQFF.

This chain connects TRBV3-1 (or the pseudogene TRBV3-2) to TRBJ2-1; 10 bases match TRBD1. In germline, CDR1 is LGHDT, CDR2 YNNKEL (reference sequence). The CDR3 length is 13 residues. V lost 8 bases and J lost 10; bases outside the gene matches: 8. The CDR3 loop is CASGRQGAWEQFF. The CDR3 nucleotides read TGTGCCAGCGGCAGACAGGGGGCTTGGGAGCAGTTCTTC.

The chain employs TRBV19 and TRBJ1-5, with unresolved D. The CDR3 sequence is 14 residues long. CDR1 is LNHDA, CDR2 SQIVND, per germline (reference sequence). The germline V and J ends were trimmed by 8 bases and 4 bases, with 15 bases remaining between them. The CDR3: CASSGREFNQPQHF. In DNA form, the CDR3 reads TGTGCCAGTTCCGGCCGTGAGTTTAATCAGCCCCAGCATTTT.

This chain joins TRBV4-2 and TRBJ2-2; D possibly uses TRBD1 or TRBD2 (5 bases each). Germline-derived CDR1 and CDR2 are LGHNA and YNFKEQ. V was shortened by 0 bases and J by 4 bases, with 12 bases between the two germline ends. The CDR3 runs 16 residues. The CDR3 is CASSQEGVLATGELFF. The DNA of the CDR3 is TGTGCCAGCAGCCAAGAGGGGGTTTTGGCCACCGGGGAGCTGTTTTTT.

The J gene is TRBJ1-1, the V gene TRBV6-2 or TRBV6-3; D is ambiguous. V was pared by 5 bases and J by 1 base, with 11 bases between. Germline V gives CDR1 MNHEY, CDR2 SVGEGT. The CDR3 is 14 residues long. In DNA, the CDR3 is TGTGCCAGCAGTCCGTTAGACAAGAACACTGAAGCTTTCTTT. Translated: CASSPLDKNTEAFF.

This chain joins TRBV9 and TRBJ2-3; maybe TRBD2 (5 bases). With 7 bases removed from V and 3 bases from J, the gap between germline ends came to 12 bases. The CDR3 sequence is 13 residues long. The germline V gene has CDR1 SGDLS and CDR2 YYNGEE. The CDR3 region has the DNA TGTGCCAGCGGGCGAGGGCTTACAGATACGCAGTATTTT. It encodes CASGRGLTDTQYF.

The chain combines TRBV6-2 or TRBV6-3 with TRBJ2-1; 13 bases fit TRBD2. The CDR3 has 18 amino acids. CDR1 is MNHEY, CDR2 SVGEGT, per germline. Unmatched junction bases numbered 11, after V lost 2 bases and J lost 7 bases. The CDR3 reads CASSYPRPLAGGPNEQFF. CDR3 bases: TGTGCCAGCAGTTACCCTAGGCCACTAGCGGGAGGGCCGAATGAGCAGTTCTTC.

J is TRBJ1-5 and V is TRBV19, with 8 positions matching TRBD1. This CDR3 has 15 residues. The germline V gene has CDR1 LNHDA and CDR2 SQIVND (reference sequence). V was pared by 6 bases and J by 3 bases, with 7 bases of the junction left unmatched. CDR3 bases: TGTGCCAGTAGGGCCAGGACAGGGAACAATCAGCCCCAGCATTTT. It specifies CASRARTGNNQPQHF.

The chain combines TRBV4-2 with TRBJ2-5, with 8 bases matching TRBD1. V dropped 3 bases and J dropped 3; count of bases not matched to a gene: 9. Germline V CDR1 and CDR2: LGHNA, YNFKEQ. CDR3 size: 16 residues. CDR3 nucleotides: TGTGCCAGCAGCCAGCGAGCCTGGGGACAGGAAGAGACCCAGTACTTC. This gives the protein CASSQRAWGQEETQYF.

The rearrangement uses TRBV21-1 and TRBJ2-7; the D call TRBD2 from the table was never checked on the DNA. TRBV21-1 is a documented pseudogene. This CDR3 comprises 12 residues. In DNA form, the CDR3 reads TGTGCCGGCGCGCGGGGTTGGGACGAGCAGTACTTC. It specifies CAGARGWDEQYF.

This clone was picked up one time. The chain couples TRBV7-2 to TRBJ2-3; 12 bases map to TRBD2. This CDR3 is built from 16 residues. V lost 1 base and J lost 10; bases outside the gene matches: 9. Germline CDR1 is SGHTA and CDR2 is FQGNSA. In DNA, the CDR3 is TGTGCCAGCAGCTTAGGACTAGCGGGAGTTTCTTGGTCGCAGTATTTT. Residues: CASSLGLAGVSWSQYF.

The CDR3 loop is CASRAGAYNEQFF. In DNA form, the CDR3 reads TGTGCCAGCAGGGCCGGGGCTTACAATGAGCAGTTCTTC. The V call is TRBV12-3 or TRBV12-4, the J call TRBJ2-1; D is perhaps TRBD1 or TRBD2 (5 bases each). The CDR3 consists of 13 residues. V was trimmed by 6 bases and J by 4 bases, leaving 10 bases between them.

CDR3 protein: CASSLVGAPNYGYTF. In DNA form, the CDR3 reads TGTGCCAGCAGCTTAGTTGGGGCTCCTAACTATGGCTACACCTTC. V gene TRBV7-9 combines with J gene TRBJ1-2; TRBD1 is a possible D gene (5 bases). Germline loops: CDR1 SEHNR, CDR2 FQNEAQ (reference sequence). The CDR3 runs 15 residues. V lost 1 base to trimming and J lost 0 bases, with 9 bases between them. The full variable domain, rest sourced from reference TRBV7-9 and TRBJ1-2, is DTGVSQNPRHKITKRGQNVTFRCDPISEHNRLYWYRQTLGQGPEFLTYFQNEAQLEKSRLLSDRFSAERPKGSFSTLEIQRTEQGDSAMYLCASSLVGAPNYGYTFGSGTRLTVV.

This chain uses TRBV7-4 with TRBJ2-2; maybe TRBD1 (5 bases). The CDR3 loop spans 17 amino acids. Looked up from germline, CDR1 is SGHVT and CDR2 is SQSDAQ. V lost 1 base and J 5 bases, leaving 17 bases between the germline ends. CDR3 nucleotide sequence: TGTGCCAGCAGCTTAGAGAGCAGGGCTTATCTGACCGGGGAGCTGTTTTTT. Its protein product is CASSLESRAYLTGELFF.

The V call is TRBV11-2, the J call TRBJ1-6; possible D gene TRBD1, 6 bases. From germline, CDR1 is SGHAT and CDR2 FQNNGV. The CDR3 loop spans 16 amino acids. V gave up 3 bases and J gave up 13 bases, with 22 bases separating them. CDR3 residues: CASSFGRDTGSRPLHF. In DNA, the CDR3 is TGTGCCAGCAGCTTCGGTCGGGACACTGGAAGTCGGCCCCTCCACTTT. Full variable domain (outside the CDR3, taken from reference TRBV11-2 and TRBJ1-6): EAGVAQSPRYKIIEKRQSVAFWCNPISGHATLYWYQQILGQGPKLLIQFQNNGVVDDSQLPKDRFSAERLKGVDSTLKIQPAKLEDSAVYLCASSFGRDTGSRPLHFGNGTRLTVT.

The genes are TRBV4-1 and TRBJ2-1; 7 bases are shared with TRBD2. CDR3 length: 17 amino acids. Germline assignment: CDR1 MGHRA and CDR2 YSYEKL. Trimming removed 0 bases from V and 4 bases from J; junction bases left unmatched: 9. CDR3 nucleotide sequence: TGCGCCAGCAGCCAAGAACCCACTAGCGTCCGATACAATGAGCAGTTCTTC. Translation gives CASSQEPTSVRYNEQFF.

The chain carries TRBV4-1 and TRBJ2-1; D could derive from TRBD1 or TRBD2 (5 bases each). The CDR3 extends over 17 amino acids. The V gene lost 3 bases and the J gene lost 8 bases, with 23 bases spanning the gap. From germline, CDR1 is MGHRA and CDR2 YSYEKL. The CDR3 DNA is TGCGCCAGCAGCCATTCCTTAGGGACCCAGGATCGCTATGAGCAGTTCTTC. It yields the protein CASSHSLGTQDRYEQFF.

V gene TRBV28 combines with J gene TRBJ2-7; 8 bases agree with TRBD2. Germline CDR1 and CDR2: MDHEN and SYDVKM. J was trimmed by 5 bases and V by 3 bases; bases with no gene match: 12. The CDR3 is 16 amino acids. The CDR3 DNA reads as TGTGCCAGCAGTTTTTTCGTTAGCGGGACCTACGACGAGCAGTACTTC. It translates to CASSFFVSGTYDEQYF.